The source of this TCR beta chain is a study of radiotherapy plus CTLA-4 blockade in lung cancer. Regarding the study as a whole: After radiotherapy and ipilimumab, tumor-derived clones expanded in peripheral blood.

The germline CDR1 and CDR2 sequences are MNHEY and SVGAGI. V was shortened by 6 bases and J by 1 base, with 13 bases between the two germline ends. The CDR3 is 15 residues long. This clone was counted a few times. Its antigen is not known. TCRdb's table, derived via immunoSEQ multiplex PCR, lists solely in-frame clones and lacks some. The repertoire consists of tens of thousands of clones, with approximately 76% occurring once and the leading ten covering roughly 15%. The clonotype originates from a human donor with non-small cell lung cancer whose response to radiotherapy plus ipilimumab could not be evaluated. Some clones in this sample may be carry-over from other donors' samples. The material sequenced was peripheral blood, taken from a patient treated with radiotherapy plus ipilimumab. V usage is TRBV6-5 and J usage is TRBJ1-5; maybe TRBD1 (6 bases). The CDR3 loop is CASRHHRESNQPQHF. The CDR3 DNA reads TGTGCCAGCAGACACCACAGGGAAAGCAATCAGCCCCAGCATTTT.